The T cell receptor beta chain described here comes from a study of identical twins. From the 5' RACE reads, TCRdb called clonotypes with MiXCR, one entry per CDR3 protein. The repertoire consists of some 630,000 distinct CDR3 sequences, with under 8.5% occurring once and the leading ten covering 1.6%. Donors were all healthy Caucasians. The V gene's germline CDR1 is MGHRA and CDR2 YSYEKL. With 0 bases clipped from V and 0 bases from J, the junction kept 7 bases outside the gene matches. The CDR3 contains 18 residues. Study-wide results and limits: A cross-sectional statistical analysis, not follow-up of the same donors, supported the conclusions. Among monozygotic twins, out-of-frame TCR alpha sharing exceeded what models predicted.

This clonotype was observed once. Antigen unknown. The sample was also linked to a second study, of yellow fever vaccine responses in identical twins.

The genes are TRBV4-1 and TRBJ2-2, with 7 bases that match TRBD1. What was sequenced was PBMCs. The TCR sequence derives from a woman in her late teens or twenties in good health. The CDR3 sequence is CASSQDKGDSANTGELFF. CDR3 in DNA: TGCGCCAGCAGCCAAGATAAAGGGGACAGCGCGAACACCGGGGAGCTGTTTTTT.